Shown below are 32 T cell receptor beta chains from a single sample sequenced in a study of human T cells and chemical hapten exposure. Specified time point: pre-sensitization, week 0. The sample's treatment: therapeutic diphenylcyclopropenone sensitization with weekly scalp DPC. One entry per CDR3 protein results from TCRdb running MiXCR on the RACE reads. The sample comprises roughly 110,000 distinct CDR3 sequences, roughly 12% of which are singletons, and 1.6% rests with the top ten. Here the sequenced sample was whole blood, taken in connection with sensitization to the hapten diphenylcyclopropenone (DPC). These receptors came from a woman aged 45-59 years with alopecia areata. Some clones in this sample may be carry-over from other donors' samples.

The chain joins TRBV7-2 to TRBJ2-3; 8 nucleotides align to TRBD2. This CDR3 spans 16 amino acids. J gave up 3 bases and V 0 bases, and 5 bases lay outside the gene matches. The V gene's germline CDR1 is SGHTA and CDR2 FQGNSA. The CDR3 is CASSLAGRARTDTQYF. CDR3 coding DNA: TGTGCCAGCAGCTTAGCCGGGAGGGCGAGGACAGATACGCAGTATTTT. Variable domain in full (rest from reference TRBV7-2 and TRBJ2-3): GAGVSQSPSNKVTEKGKDVELRCDPISGHTALYWYRQSLGQGLEFLIYFQGNSAPDKSGLPSDRFSAERTGGSVSTLTIQRTQQEDSAVYLCASSLAGRARTDTQYFGPGTRLTVL.

A few counts support this clonotype. V usage is TRBV10-1 and J usage is TRBJ2-3; the D gene could be TRBD1 or TRBD2 (5 bases each). Germline CDR1 and CDR2: WNHNN and SYGVQD (reference sequence). The CDR3 sequence is 16 residues long. The V gene lost 5 bases and the J gene lost 4 bases, with 19 bases spanning the gap. The CDR3 nucleotides are TGCGCCAGCAGTCGGGGCGAGGGCCAGACGCCAGATACGCAGTATTTT. Translating it yields CASSRGEGQTPDTQYF.

This chain links TRBV12-3 or TRBV12-4 with TRBJ2-1; TRBD1 or TRBD2 may be the D gene (7 bases each). The CDR3 runs to 15 residues. The V and J ends lost 6 bases and 6 bases respectively, with 18 bases between them. The CDR3: CASSPGAGGGNEQFF. The CDR3 DNA follows: TGTGCCAGCAGCCCCGGGGCAGGGGGGGGCAATGAGCAGTTCTTC.

This clonotype was detected a few times. This rearrangement joins TRBV5-1 to TRBJ1-1; 7 nucleotides line up with TRBD1. Trimming removed 3 bases from V and 1 base from J; junction bases left unmatched: 9. Germline values: CDR1 SGHRS, CDR2 YFSETQ. The CDR3 spans 16 residues. The CDR3 DNA sequence: TGCGCCAGCAGCTGGGACGGCCCAGGGGGGAACACTGAAGCTTTCTTT. Protein: CASSWDGPGGNTEAFF.

This clonotype was counted ten times or more. The chain joins TRBV18 to TRBJ2-5; D remains ambiguous. CDR1 and CDR2 from the germline V gene are KGHSH and LQKENI. The CDR3 consists of 13 residues. With 1 base removed from V and 2 bases from J, the gap between germline ends came to 5 bases. The CDR3: CASSPREQETQYF. The DNA for the CDR3 is TGTGCCAGCTCACCACGTGAGCAAGAGACCCAGTACTTC.

The V call is TRBV6-6, the J call TRBJ2-3; no clear D gene. V was cut by 4 bases and J by 1 base, with 6 bases left in between. The germline V gene has CDR1 MNHNY and CDR2 SVGAGI (reference sequence). This CDR3 has 13 residues. The CDR3 region is CASSSQGTDTQYF. The CDR3 DNA is TGTGCCAGCAGTTCCCAGGGCACAGATACGCAGTATTTT.

This clonotype was seen ten or more times. This chain uses TRBV20-1 with TRBJ2-5; 11 bases line up with TRBD2. Germline V gene lookup returns CDR1 DFQATT and CDR2 SNEGSKA (reference sequence). J lost 4 bases, V lost 4 bases, and 5 bases had no gene match. The CDR3 consists of 14 residues. For the CDR3, the DNA is TGCAGTGCTACCCCGGGACTAGCGGCAGAGACCCAGTACTTC. Protein sequence: CSATPGLAAETQYF.

This clonotype was seen only a few times. This chain connects TRBV7-2 to TRBJ2-3; D possibly corresponds to TRBD1 (5 bases). The CDR3 totals 14 residues. Deletions cut 6 bases from V and 4 bases from J, with 14 bases between. Per the germline V gene, CDR1 is SGHTA and CDR2 is FQGNSA. The DNA for the CDR3 is TGTGCCAGCAGGTCGGCTGGGGCGCCAGATACGCAGTATTTT. Translation: CASRSAGAPDTQYF.

This clonotype showed up just a few times. The genes are TRBV7-9 and TRBJ1-1, with D perhaps TRBD1 (6 bases). This CDR3 comprises 16 residues. In germline, CDR1 is SEHNR, CDR2 FQNEAQ (reference sequence). Deletions cut 5 bases from V and 4 bases from J, with 20 bases between. The CDR3 is CASSPGGQKPATEAFF. CDR3 nucleotides: TGTGCCAGCAGCCCGGGGGGGCAGAAGCCGGCCACTGAAGCTTTCTTT.

This clonotype was recorded a few times. The chain uses TRBV10-2 and TRBJ1-1, with TRBD1 matching 7 bases. Germline trimming cut 10 bases from V and 0 bases from J; bases unmatched to any gene: 5. The germline gives CDR1 WSHSY, CDR2 SAAADI. This CDR3 region has 13 residues. This CDR3 is CATSTGMNTEAFF. The CDR3 nucleotides read TGCGCCACCTCGACAGGGATGAACACTGAAGCTTTCTTT.

There are a few counts of this clonotype. The chain recombines TRBV12-3 or TRBV12-4 with TRBJ1-2; weak D call: TRBD1 (5 bases). Deletions cut 1 base from V and 2 bases from J, with 8 bases between. This CDR3 comprises 14 residues. For the CDR3, the DNA is TGTGCCAGCAGTTTAGGACAGAGGAACTATGGCTACACCTTC. It codes for CASSLGQRNYGYTF.

This clonotype was seen only a few times. The gene calls are TRBV14 and TRBJ1-4; weak D call: TRBD1 (6 bases). The V gene's germline CDR1 is SGHDN and CDR2 FVKESK. CDR3 size: 13 residues. V shed 6 bases and J shed 5 bases, with 10 bases lying between them. CDR3 sequence reads: CASSRQANEKLFF. The CDR3 DNA reads TGTGCCAGCAGTCGACAGGCCAATGAAAAACTGTTTTTT.

The chain uses TRBV25-1 and TRBJ2-3, with a tentative D call TRBD2 (6 bases). Trimming shortened V by 3 bases and J by 6 bases, and 16 bases separated the two germline ends. Germline V lookup: CDR1 MGHDK, CDR2 SYGVNS. The CDR3 is made up of 15 amino acids. The CDR3 nucleotides are TGTGCCAGCAGTGACCCTGGGACTCCGGAGGATACGCAGTATTTT. This translates into CASSDPGTPEDTQYF.

This clonotype was counted between two and nine times. V usage is TRBV12-3 or TRBV12-4 and J usage is TRBJ2-7, with D perhaps matching TRBD1 or TRBD2 (5 bases each). V was shortened by 5 bases and J by 5 bases, with 19 bases between the two germline ends. CDR3 length: 15 amino acids. This CDR3 reads CASSPGALFFHEQYF. The CDR3 region has the DNA TGTGCCAGCAGTCCCGGGGCCCTTTTTTTCCACGAGCAGTACTTC.

This clonotype was counted only a few times. The CDR3, as DNA: TGTGCCAGCAGCTTGAGGACTAGCGGGAGTACAGATACGCAGTATTTT. Its protein is CASSLRTSGSTDTQYF. The V and J genes are TRBV5-4 and TRBJ2-3; 13 bases align to TRBD2. The CDR3 extends over 16 amino acids. V gave up 1 base and J gave up 3 bases; unmatched junction bases: 2. Germline values: CDR1 SGHNT, CDR2 YYREEE (reference sequence).

V gene TRBV4-2 combines with J gene TRBJ1-2; 7 nucleotides line up with TRBD1. The CDR3 is made up of 16 amino acids. After removal of 0 bases from V and 1 base from J, the junction contained 5 bases not matched to a gene. The V gene's germline CDR1 is LGHNA and CDR2 YNFKEQ. The DNA for the CDR3 is TGTGCCAGCAGCCAAGATGGGGACAGATTTAACTATGGCTACACCTTC. Translated, it gives CASSQDGDRFNYGYTF.

This clonotype has a count of ten or more. This rearrangement joins TRBV4-1 to TRBJ2-7; tentative D call: TRBD1 (5 bases). This CDR3 is built from 15 residues. Trimming left V 0 bases short and J 0 bases short, with 9 bases between. Germline values: CDR1 MGHRA, CDR2 YSYEKL. CDR3 nucleotides: TGCGCCAGCAGCCAAGACGACAGCCTCTCCTACGAGCAGTACTTC. This gives the protein CASSQDDSLSYEQYF.

The chain joins TRBV12-3 or TRBV12-4 to TRBJ1-2; D is possibly TRBD1 (5 bases). This CDR3 is 13 amino acids long. Trimming shortened V by 5 bases and J by 6 bases, and 13 bases separated the two germline ends. The DNA for the CDR3 is TGTGCCAGCAGTCCCGGACAATGGGATGGCTACACCTTC. This encodes CASSPGQWDGYTF.

The chain links TRBV11-2 to TRBJ2-1; maybe TRBD1 (5 bases). The CDR3 spans 11 residues. Trimming took off 5 bases at V and 7 bases at J, with 6 bases between the two ends. The V gene's germline CDR1 is SGHAT and CDR2 FQNNGV. The CDR3 protein is CASSNRNEQFF. Here the CDR3 DNA reads TGTGCCAGCAGCAACAGGAATGAGCAGTTCTTC.

This clonotype was picked up a small number of times. The chain joins TRBV18 to TRBJ1-1; D uncertain. Trimming took off 6 bases at V and 6 bases at J, with 20 bases between the two ends. The germline CDR1 and CDR2 sequences are KGHSH and LQKENI. This CDR3 is 15 amino acids long. CDR3 sequence reads: CASSPQDPMGAEAFF. CDR3 DNA sequence: TGTGCCAGCTCCCCTCAAGACCCTATGGGCGCTGAAGCTTTCTTT.

The chain is built from TRBV7-2 and TRBJ1-4; weak D call: TRBD1 (5 bases). CDR1 is SGHTA and CDR2 is FQGNSA in the germline V gene. CDR3 size: 14 residues. Trimming took 2 bases from V and 7 from J, leaving 11 bases between them. CDR3 loop: CASSLNMGVEKLFF. CDR3 coding DNA: TGTGCCAGCAGCTTAAATATGGGGGTTGAAAAACTGTTTTTT. Combining the CDR3 with reference TRBV7-2 and TRBJ1-4 gives the whole variable domain GAGVSQSPSNKVTEKGKDVELRCDPISGHTALYWYRQSLGQGLEFLIYFQGNSAPDKSGLPSDRFSAERTGGSVSTLTIQRTQQEDSAVYLCASSLNMGVEKLFFGSGTQLSVL.

The V gene is TRBV6-2 or TRBV6-3, the J gene TRBJ2-3; tentative D call: TRBD2 (6 bases). Trimming cost V 5 bases and J 6 bases, with 21 bases left between them. The germline V gene encodes CDR1 MNHEY and CDR2 SVGEGT. The CDR3 is 16 amino acids. CDR3 DNA sequence: TGTGCCAGCAGTAAACACGGGGGAACCCAATTCGATACGCAGTATTTT. Translated: CASSKHGGTQFDTQYF.

The chain carries TRBV7-2 and TRBJ1-5; 7 bases map to TRBD1. V lost 5 bases to trimming and J lost 4 bases; unmatched junction nucleotides: 8. The CDR3 totals 15 residues. Germline lookup yields CDR1 SGHTA and CDR2 FQGNSA. The CDR3 DNA reads TGTGCCAGCAGCCCCTACAGGGGCGTTAATCAGCCCCAGCATTTT. Translation gives CASSPYRGVNQPQHF.

The sample holds a few counts of this clonotype. This sequence joins TRBV19 and TRBJ2-1, with TRBD2 matching over 12 bases. There are 13 residues in the CDR3. V lost 6 bases, J lost 6 bases, and 0 bases stayed unmatched. Germline assignment: CDR1 LNHDA and CDR2 SQIVND (reference sequence). The CDR3 is CASRTSGGNEQFF. CDR3 sequence (DNA): TGTGCCAGTAGGACTAGCGGGGGCAATGAGCAGTTCTTC.

The chain has TRBV5-4 and TRBJ1-6; tentatively, D is TRBD1 (6 bases). The CDR3 length is 17 residues. The germline V gene has CDR1 SGHNT and CDR2 YYREEE (reference sequence). V was shortened by 0 bases and J by 10 bases, with 20 bases between the two germline ends. The CDR3 here is CASSLDPVTGSESPLHF. DNA for the CDR3: TGTGCCAGCAGCTTGGATCCTGTGACAGGCTCGGAGTCACCCCTCCACTTT.

This clonotype has a handful of counts. The V call is TRBV29-1, the J call TRBJ2-1; 12 nucleotides align to TRBD2. The CDR3 loop spans 14 amino acids. With 4 bases clipped from V and 8 bases from J, the junction kept 6 bases outside the gene matches. The germline V gene has CDR1 SQVTM and CDR2 ANQGSEA. The CDR3 reads CSVVLAGGIYEQFF. The CDR3 DNA follows: TGCAGCGTTGTACTAGCGGGGGGAATCTATGAGCAGTTCTTC.

The V gene is TRBV20-1, the J gene TRBJ2-1; 9 positions match TRBD2. This CDR3 has 16 amino acids. The ends lost 5 bases at V and 3 bases at J; junction bases unmatched: 11. Germline V gives CDR1 DFQATT, CDR2 SNEGSKA (reference sequence). The CDR3 protein is CSAPKVLAGFYNEQFF. The CDR3 DNA follows: TGCAGTGCTCCGAAAGTACTAGCGGGTTTCTACAATGAGCAGTTCTTC.

At least ten counts were recorded for this clonotype. This chain uses TRBV12-3 or TRBV12-4 with TRBJ2-7; 7 positions match TRBD2. V was clipped by 8 bases and J by 0 bases; unmatched bases: 7. The CDR3 is 14 amino acids. The CDR3 DNA sequence: TGTGCCAGCTCACGACGGACTAGCTCCTACGAGCAGTACTTC. It encodes CASSRRTSSYEQYF.

The chain is built from TRBV6-2 or TRBV6-3 and TRBJ2-7; no definite D call. The germline V gene has CDR1 MNHEY and CDR2 SVGEGT. The CDR3 length is 16 residues. Trimming took off 0 bases at V and 2 bases at J, with 14 bases between the two ends. This CDR3 reads CASSYSTTHGPYEQYF. DNA of the CDR3: TGTGCCAGCAGTTACTCGACAACCCATGGACCCTACGAGCAGTACTTC.

Comment on this clonotype: A read error may be the cause here, since a much bigger clone is one base away. The J gene is TRBJ1-5, the V gene TRBV7-2; no clear D. V lost 1 base, J lost 4 bases, and 8 bases lay in between. Germline CDR1 SGHTA, CDR2 FQGNSA. This CDR3 region has 14 residues. The CDR3: CASSLVTDNQPQHF. The CDR3 coding sequence is TGTGCCAGCAGCTTAGTGACGGATAATCAGCCCCAGCATTTT.

Only a few counts were recorded for this clonotype. This sequence joins TRBV4-3 and TRBJ1-5, with 9 bases identical to TRBD1. V was pared by 1 base and J by 4 bases, with 5 bases of the junction left unmatched. The CDR3 is 16 residues long. CDR1 LGHNA and CDR2 YSLEER come from the germline V gene. CDR3 bases: TGCGCCAGCAGCCAAGGAAGGGGGACAGGGAATCAGCCCCAGCATTTT. Translation gives CASSQGRGTGNQPQHF.

The V and J genes are TRBV7-6 and TRBJ2-2; the match to TRBD2 covers 12 bases. Germline V gives CDR1 SGHVS, CDR2 FNYEAQ. There are 19 residues in the CDR3. V gave up 5 bases and J gave up 0 bases; unmatched junction bases: 10. The DNA for the CDR3 is TGTGCCAGCAGCCCAGGCCCCCGACTAGCGGGAGCGAACACCGGGGAGCTGTTTTTT. This encodes CASSPGPRLAGANTGELFF.